This TCR beta chain was identified in a study of shared clonotypes between healthy human individuals. Study-wide points: Researchers sampled blood only, noting tissue repertoires likely differ. Though the depth was large, rarefaction showed that sorted-subset sequencing was incomplete. Expectations were that clonotype sharing among donors would be affected by sequencing depth. Compared with memory subsets, naive subsets generally had larger estimated richness.

Sequenced by immunoSEQ multiplex PCR; TCRdb stores in-frame clones only, minus some. Among some 740,000 clones, 85% to 95% were seen once, and the ten largest hold 20% to 30%. In the naive CD8 group, cells lacked CD45RO and were positively selected for CCR7, so terminally differentiated effector memory CD45RA+ cells were left out. The germline V and J ends were trimmed by 3 bases and 6 bases, with 9 bases remaining between them. The CDR3 sequence is 12 residues long. The germline CDR1 and CDR2 sequences are LNHNV and YYDKDF (reference sequence). Concerning this clone itself: What it binds is not known.

The receptor comes from a man under 40 in good health. The sequenced sample was naive CD8+ T cells sorted from blood. The chain is built from TRBV15 and TRBJ2-7, with D hard to call. The chain's CDR3 is CATSRTGTEQYF. CDR3 sequence (DNA): TGTGCCACCAGCAGGACCGGTACCGAGCAGTACTTC.